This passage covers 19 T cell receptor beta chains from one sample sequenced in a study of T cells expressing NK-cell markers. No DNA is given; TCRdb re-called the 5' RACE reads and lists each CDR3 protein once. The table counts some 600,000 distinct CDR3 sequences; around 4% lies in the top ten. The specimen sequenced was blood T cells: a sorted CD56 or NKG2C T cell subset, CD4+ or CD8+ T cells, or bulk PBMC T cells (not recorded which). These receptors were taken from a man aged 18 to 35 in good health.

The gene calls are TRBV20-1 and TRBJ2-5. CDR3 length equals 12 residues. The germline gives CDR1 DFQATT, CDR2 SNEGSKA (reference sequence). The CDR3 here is CSARDDQETQYF.

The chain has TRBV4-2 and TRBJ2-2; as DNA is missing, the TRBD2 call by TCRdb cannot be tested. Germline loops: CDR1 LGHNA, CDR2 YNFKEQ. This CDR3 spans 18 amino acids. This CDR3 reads CASSPGLAGGRNTGELFF.

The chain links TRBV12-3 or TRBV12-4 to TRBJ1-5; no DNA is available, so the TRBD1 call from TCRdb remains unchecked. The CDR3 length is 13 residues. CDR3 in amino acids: CASSYRTFQPQHF.

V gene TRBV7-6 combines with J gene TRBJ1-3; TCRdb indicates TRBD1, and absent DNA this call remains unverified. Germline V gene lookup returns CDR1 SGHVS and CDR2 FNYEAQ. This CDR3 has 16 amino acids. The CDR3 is CASSLGTGNSGNTIYF.

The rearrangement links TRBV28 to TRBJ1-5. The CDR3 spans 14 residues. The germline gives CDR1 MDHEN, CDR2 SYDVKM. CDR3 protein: CATNAVRSNQPQHF.

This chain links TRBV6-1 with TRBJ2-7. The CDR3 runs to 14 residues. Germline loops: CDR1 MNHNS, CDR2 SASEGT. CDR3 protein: CASSEGTLTYEQYF.

The CDR3 sequence is CASSERSTSGTYNEQFF. J is TRBJ2-1 and V is TRBV10-2; TCRdb reports TRBD2, a call that lacks DNA to check it against. This CDR3 is 17 amino acids long. Germline V gives CDR1 WSHSY, CDR2 SAAADI.

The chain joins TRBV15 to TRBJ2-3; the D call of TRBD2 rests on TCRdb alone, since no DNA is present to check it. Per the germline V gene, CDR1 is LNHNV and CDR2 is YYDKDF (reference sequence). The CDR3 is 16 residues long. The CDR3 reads CATSRPQSGSTDTQYF.

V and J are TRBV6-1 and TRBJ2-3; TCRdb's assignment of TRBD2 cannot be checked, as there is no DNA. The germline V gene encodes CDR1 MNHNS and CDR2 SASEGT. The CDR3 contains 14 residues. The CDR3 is CASGREGPTDTQYF.

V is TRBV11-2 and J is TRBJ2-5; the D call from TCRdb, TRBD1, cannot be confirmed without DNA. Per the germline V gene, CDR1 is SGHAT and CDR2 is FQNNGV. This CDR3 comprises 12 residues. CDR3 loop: CASGLGAGTQYF.

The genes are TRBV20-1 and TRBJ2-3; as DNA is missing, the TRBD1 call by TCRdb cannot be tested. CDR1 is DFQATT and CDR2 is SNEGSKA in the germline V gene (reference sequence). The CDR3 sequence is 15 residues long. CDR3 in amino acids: CSAKGTAGFTDTQYF.

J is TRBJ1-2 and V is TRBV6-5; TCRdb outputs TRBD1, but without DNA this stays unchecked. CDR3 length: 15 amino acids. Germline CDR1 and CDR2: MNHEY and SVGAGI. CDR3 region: CASSSTWTENYGYTF.

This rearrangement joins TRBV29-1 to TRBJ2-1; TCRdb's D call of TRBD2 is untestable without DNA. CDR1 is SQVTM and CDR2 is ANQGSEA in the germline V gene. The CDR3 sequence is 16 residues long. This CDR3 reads CSVEGTSSAVADEQFF.

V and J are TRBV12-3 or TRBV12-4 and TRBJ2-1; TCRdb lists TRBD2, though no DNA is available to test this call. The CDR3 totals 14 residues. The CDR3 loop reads CASTFGLAPYEQFF.

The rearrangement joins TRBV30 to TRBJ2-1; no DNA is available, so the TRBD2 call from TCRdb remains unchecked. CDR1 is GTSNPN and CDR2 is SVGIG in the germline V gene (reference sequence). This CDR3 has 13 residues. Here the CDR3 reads CASGLAGVNEQFF.

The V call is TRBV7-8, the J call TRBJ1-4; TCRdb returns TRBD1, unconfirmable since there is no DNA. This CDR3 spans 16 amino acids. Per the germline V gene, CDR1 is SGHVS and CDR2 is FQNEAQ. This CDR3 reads CASRPLTGGLNEKLFF.

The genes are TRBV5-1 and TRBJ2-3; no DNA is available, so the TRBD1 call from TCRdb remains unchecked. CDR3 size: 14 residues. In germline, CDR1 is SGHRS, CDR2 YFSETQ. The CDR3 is CASSPGQQTDTQYF.

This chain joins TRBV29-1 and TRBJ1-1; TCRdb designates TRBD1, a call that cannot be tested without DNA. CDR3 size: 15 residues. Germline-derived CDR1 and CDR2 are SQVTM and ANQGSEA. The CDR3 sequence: CSVEDTGQGPREAFF. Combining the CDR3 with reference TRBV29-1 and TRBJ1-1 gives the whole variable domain SAVISQKPSRDICQRGTSLTIQCQVDSQVTMMFWYRQQPGQSLTLIATANQGSEATYESGFVIDKFPISRPNLTFSTLTVSNMSPEDSSIYLCSVEDTGQGPREAFFGQGTRLTVV.

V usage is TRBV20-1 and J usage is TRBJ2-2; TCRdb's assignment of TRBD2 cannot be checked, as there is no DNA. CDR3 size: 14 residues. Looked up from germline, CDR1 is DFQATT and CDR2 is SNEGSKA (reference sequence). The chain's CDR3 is CSARGTLNTGELFF.